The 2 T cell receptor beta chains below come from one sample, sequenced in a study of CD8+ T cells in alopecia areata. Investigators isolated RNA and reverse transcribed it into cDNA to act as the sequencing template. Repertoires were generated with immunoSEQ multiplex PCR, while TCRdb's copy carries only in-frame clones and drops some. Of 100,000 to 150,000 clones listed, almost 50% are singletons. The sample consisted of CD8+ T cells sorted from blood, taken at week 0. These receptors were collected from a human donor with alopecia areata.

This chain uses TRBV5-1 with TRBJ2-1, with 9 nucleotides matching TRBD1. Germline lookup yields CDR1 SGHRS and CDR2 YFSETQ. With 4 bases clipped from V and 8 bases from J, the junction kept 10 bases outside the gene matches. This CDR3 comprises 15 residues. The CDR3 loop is CASSTGQGKGDEQFF. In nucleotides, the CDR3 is TGCGCCAGCAGCACCGGACAGGGGAAGGGGGATGAGCAGTTCTTC. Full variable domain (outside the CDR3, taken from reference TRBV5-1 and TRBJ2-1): KAGVTQTPRYLIKTRGQQVTLSCSPISGHRSVSWYQQTPGQGLQFLFEYFSETQRNKGNFPGRFSGRQFSNSRSEMNVSTLELGDSALYLCASSTGQGKGDEQFFGPGTRLTVL.

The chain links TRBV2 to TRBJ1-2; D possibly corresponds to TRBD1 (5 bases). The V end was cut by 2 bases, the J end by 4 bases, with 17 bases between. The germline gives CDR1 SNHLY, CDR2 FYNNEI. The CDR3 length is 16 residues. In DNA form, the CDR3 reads TGTGCCAGCAGTGAATTCACAGGAGCCGCGGGCTATGGCTACACCTTC. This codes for CASSEFTGAAGYGYTF. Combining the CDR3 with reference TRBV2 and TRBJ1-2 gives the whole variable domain EPEVTQTPSHQVTQMGQEVILRCVPISNHLYFYWYRQILGQKVEFLVSFYNNEISEKSEIFDDQFSVERPDGSNFTLKIRSTKLEDSAMYFCASSEFTGAAGYGYTFGSGTRLTVV.